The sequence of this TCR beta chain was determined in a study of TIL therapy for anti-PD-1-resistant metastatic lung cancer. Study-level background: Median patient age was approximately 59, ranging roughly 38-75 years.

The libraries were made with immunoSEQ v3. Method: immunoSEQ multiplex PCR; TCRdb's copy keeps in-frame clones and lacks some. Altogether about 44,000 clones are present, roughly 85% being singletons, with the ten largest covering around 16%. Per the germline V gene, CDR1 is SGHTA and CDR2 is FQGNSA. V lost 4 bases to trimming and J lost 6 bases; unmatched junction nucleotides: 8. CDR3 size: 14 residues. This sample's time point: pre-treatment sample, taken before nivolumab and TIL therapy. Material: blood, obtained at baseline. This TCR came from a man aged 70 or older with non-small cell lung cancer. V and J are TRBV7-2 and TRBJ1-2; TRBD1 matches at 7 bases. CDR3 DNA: TGTGCCAGCAGCTCGAGACAGGGAAGAGATGGCTACACCTTC. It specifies CASSSRQGRDGYTF.